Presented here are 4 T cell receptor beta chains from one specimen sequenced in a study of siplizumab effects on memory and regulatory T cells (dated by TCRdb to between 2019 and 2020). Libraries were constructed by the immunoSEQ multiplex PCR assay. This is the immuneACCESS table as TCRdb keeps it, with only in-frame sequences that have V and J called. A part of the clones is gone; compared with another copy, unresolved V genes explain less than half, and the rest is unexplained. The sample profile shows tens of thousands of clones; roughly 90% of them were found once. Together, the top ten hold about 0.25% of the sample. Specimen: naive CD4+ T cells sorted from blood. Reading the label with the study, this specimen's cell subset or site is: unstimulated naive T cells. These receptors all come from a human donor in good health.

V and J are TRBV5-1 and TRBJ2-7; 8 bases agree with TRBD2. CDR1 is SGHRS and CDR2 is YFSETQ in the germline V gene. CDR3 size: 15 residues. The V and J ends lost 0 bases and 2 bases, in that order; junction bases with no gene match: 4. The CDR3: CASSLASGSAYEQYF. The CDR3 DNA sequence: TGCGCCAGCAGCTTGGCCAGCGGGAGCGCCTACGAGCAGTACTTC.

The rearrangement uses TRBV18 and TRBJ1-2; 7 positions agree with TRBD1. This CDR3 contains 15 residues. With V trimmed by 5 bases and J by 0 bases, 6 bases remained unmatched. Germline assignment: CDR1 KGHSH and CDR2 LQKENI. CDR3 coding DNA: TGTGCCAGCTCATCGTTCGGGACAGCTAACTATGGCTACACCTTC. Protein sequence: CASSSFGTANYGYTF.

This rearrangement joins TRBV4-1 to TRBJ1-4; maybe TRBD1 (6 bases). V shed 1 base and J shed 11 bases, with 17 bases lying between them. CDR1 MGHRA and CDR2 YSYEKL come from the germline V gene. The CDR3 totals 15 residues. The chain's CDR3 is CASSQGGLGAWKLFF. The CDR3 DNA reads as TGCGCCAGCAGCCAAGGGGGTTTGGGGGCGTGGAAACTGTTTTTT.

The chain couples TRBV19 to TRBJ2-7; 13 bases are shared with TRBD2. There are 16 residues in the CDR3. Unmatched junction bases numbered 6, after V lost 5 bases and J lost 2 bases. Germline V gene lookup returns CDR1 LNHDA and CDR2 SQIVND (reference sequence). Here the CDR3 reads CASSYGTSGVPYEQYF. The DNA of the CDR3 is TGTGCCAGTAGTTATGGGACTAGCGGGGTTCCCTACGAGCAGTACTTC.